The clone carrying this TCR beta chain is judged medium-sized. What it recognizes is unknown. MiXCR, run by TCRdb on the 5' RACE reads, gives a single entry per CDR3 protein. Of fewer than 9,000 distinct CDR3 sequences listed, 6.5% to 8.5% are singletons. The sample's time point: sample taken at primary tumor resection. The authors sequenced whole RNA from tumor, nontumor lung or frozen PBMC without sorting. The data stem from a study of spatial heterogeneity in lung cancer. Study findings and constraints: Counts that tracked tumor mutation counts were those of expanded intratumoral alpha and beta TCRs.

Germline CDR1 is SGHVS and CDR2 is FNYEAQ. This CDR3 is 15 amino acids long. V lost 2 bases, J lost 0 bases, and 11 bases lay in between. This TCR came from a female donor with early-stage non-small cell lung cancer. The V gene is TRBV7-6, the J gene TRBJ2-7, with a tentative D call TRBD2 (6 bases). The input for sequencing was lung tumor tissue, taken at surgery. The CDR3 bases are TGTGCCAGCAGCTTACAAGGCGGGAACTCCTACGAGCAGTACTTC. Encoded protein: CASSLQGGNSYEQYF.